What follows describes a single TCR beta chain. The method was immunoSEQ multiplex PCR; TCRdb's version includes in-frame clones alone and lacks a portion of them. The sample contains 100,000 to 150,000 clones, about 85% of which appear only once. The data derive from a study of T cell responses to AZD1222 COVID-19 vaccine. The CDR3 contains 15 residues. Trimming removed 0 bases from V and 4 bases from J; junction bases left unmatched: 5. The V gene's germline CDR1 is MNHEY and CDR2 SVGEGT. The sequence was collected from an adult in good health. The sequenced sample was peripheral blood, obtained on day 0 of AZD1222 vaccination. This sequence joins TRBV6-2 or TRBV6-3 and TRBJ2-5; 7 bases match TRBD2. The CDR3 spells CASSYSTIAGETQYF. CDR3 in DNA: TGTGCCAGCAGTTACTCGACCATAGCGGGAGAGACCCAGTACTTC.